This T cell receptor (beta chain) was identified during a study of control samples from healthy donors and cancer patients. The data were produced by immunoSEQ multiplex PCR, yet TCRdb's version contains in-frame clones alone and is incomplete. The sample lists some 250,000 clones; almost 85% were seen once. This CDR3 has 16 residues. Trimming left V 3 bases short and J 3 bases short, with 16 bases between. Germline V gives CDR1 KGHDR, CDR2 SFDVKD. Specimen: PBMCs. The chain couples TRBV24-1 to TRBJ1-1, with D unresolved. The source is a woman aged 55 to 70 with lung cancer. CDR3 nucleotides: TGTGCCACCAGTGATGAACCCGGTCCACCTCACACTGAAGCTTTCTTT. Translating gives CATSDEPGPPHTEAFF.